Listed here are 20 T cell receptor beta chains from one sample, sequenced in a study of technical replicates of blood from a few donors (dated by TCRdb to about 2017). The method was the immunoSEQ multiplex PCR assay. TCRdb carries this immuneACCESS record with in-frame sequences only. Its versions omit some clonotypes, under half of them owing to an unresolved V gene in the studies checked, with the rest unexplained. This sample comprises about 71,000 clones, around nine tenths of them detected only once. The ten largest clones capture roughly 4.6% of the sample. The source material was PBMCs. Receptors originate from a human donor in good health. Some clones in this sample may be carry-over from other donors' samples.

In nucleotides, the CDR3 is TGTGCCAGCAGCTTAACGTACGGGACAGGGACCGGGGAGCTGTTTTTT. As protein: CASSLTYGTGTGELFF. The chain carries TRBV7-3 and TRBJ2-2; 9 bases are shared with TRBD1. CDR1 and CDR2 (germline): SGHTA, FQGTGA. The junction had 4 bases not matched to a gene; V was cut back by 0 bases and J by 5 bases. The CDR3 covers 16 residues.

The V gene is TRBV5-1, the J gene TRBJ2-5; D is unclear. There are 12 residues in the CDR3. The germline V and J ends were trimmed by 0 bases and 5 bases, with 5 bases remaining between them. Germline V gene lookup returns CDR1 SGHRS and CDR2 YFSETQ. The CDR3 DNA follows: TGCGCCAGCAGCTTGGCTGTTGAGACCCAGTACTTC. This codes for CASSLAVETQYF.

In DNA, the CDR3 is TGTGCCAGCAGCCAAGTTGGACAGGGGAACACTGAAGCTTTCTTT. Its protein product is CASSQVGQGNTEAFF. V usage is TRBV7-9 and J usage is TRBJ1-1; 8 bases fit TRBD1. Germline values: CDR1 SEHNR, CDR2 FQNEAQ (reference sequence). Trimming removed 5 bases from V and 1 base from J; junction bases left unmatched: 6. CDR3 size: 15 residues.

The chain joins TRBV7-2 to TRBJ1-1, with D uncertain. The CDR3 contains 13 residues. V dropped 5 bases and J dropped 7 bases, with 14 bases sitting between them. CDR1 and CDR2 from the germline V gene are SGHTA and FQGNSA. The CDR3 bases are TGTGCCAGCAGCCTCGGCGGTGGAAGTGAAGCTTTCTTT. It yields the protein CASSLGGGSEAFF.

Points on this clone: This sample includes further DNA sequences coding for the same CDR3. Here the CDR3 reads CASSLVAGGQETQYF. CDR3 nucleotide sequence: TGTGCCAGCAGCTTAGTGGCAGGGGGCCAAGAGACCCAGTACTTC. The rearrangement uses TRBV7-9 and TRBJ2-5; 7 bases agree with TRBD1. From germline, CDR1 is SEHNR and CDR2 FQNEAQ (reference sequence). The V gene end was trimmed by 1 base and the J gene end by 1 base; junction bases not matched to a gene: 3. This CDR3 spans 15 amino acids.

This chain links TRBV19 with TRBJ1-1; 7 bases match TRBD1. V gave up 8 bases and J gave up 4 bases; unmatched junction bases: 4. Germline CDR1 LNHDA, CDR2 SQIVND (reference sequence). The CDR3 is 12 amino acids. CDR3 coding DNA: TGTGCCAGTCGACAGGGCGGCACTGAAGCTTTCTTT. It specifies CASRQGGTEAFF.

V and J are TRBV7-6 and TRBJ2-2; 10 bases line up with TRBD2. Losses at the gene ends were 4 bases for V and 6 bases for J; bases not matched to a gene: 8. The length of the CDR3 is 16 residues. The germline V gene has CDR1 SGHVS and CDR2 FNYEAQ. CDR3 protein: CASSSSSGSRAGELFF. The CDR3 nucleotides read TGTGCCAGCAGCTCATCTAGCGGGAGTCGGGCCGGGGAGCTGTTTTTT.

The table lists this clone with a count of one. The J gene is TRBJ1-1, the V gene TRBV5-1; D ambiguous. The CDR3 extends over 12 amino acids. From germline, CDR1 is SGHRS and CDR2 YFSETQ. The V and J ends lost 0 bases and 5 bases respectively, with 5 bases between them. The DNA of the CDR3 is TGCGCCAGCAGCTTGGCCCAGACTGAAGCTTTCTTT. This gives the protein CASSLAQTEAFF.

Here the CDR3 reads CASSLGISEETQYF. For the CDR3, the DNA is TGTGCCAGCTCACTCGGGATCAGCGAGGAGACCCAGTACTTC. This sequence joins TRBV18 and TRBJ2-5; maybe TRBD2 (5 bases). CDR1 is KGHSH, CDR2 LQKENI, per germline. Trimming took off 4 bases at V and 5 bases at J, with 14 bases between the two ends. CDR3 length: 14 amino acids.

The CDR3 DNA reads as TGCGCCAGCAGCCTCCGAAGTCACTTGGGCCCCAATGAGCAGTTCTTC. Its translation: CASSLRSHLGPNEQFF. V gene TRBV4-1 combines with J gene TRBJ2-1; D remains unclear. The CDR3 is 16 amino acids. Germline values: CDR1 MGHRA, CDR2 YSYEKL. Trimming took 4 bases from V and 6 from J, leaving 19 bases between them.

The chain uses TRBV11-3 and TRBJ2-3; TRBD2 aligns across 9 bases. The CDR3 covers 15 residues. Germline V gene lookup returns CDR1 SGHNT and CDR2 YENEEA. V was clipped by 6 bases and J by 9 bases; unmatched bases: 13. CDR3 amino acids: CASSLRSGGMWTQYF. The DNA for the CDR3 is TGTGCCAGCAGTTTAAGGAGCGGGGGGATGTGGACGCAGTATTTT.

The genes are TRBV6-4 and TRBJ1-6; TRBD1 matches 7 bases. There are 17 residues in the CDR3. V trimming: 8 bases; J trimming: 0 bases; junction bases outside the gene matches: 10. In germline, CDR1 is MRHNA, CDR2 SNTAGT. For the CDR3, the DNA is TGTGCCAGCTGCCTAGACAGGGAGAGCTCCTATAATTCACCCCTCCACTTT. Translation: CASCLDRESSYNSPLHF.

This chain joins TRBV2 and TRBJ2-2; 7 bases map to TRBD2. Trimming at V came to 3 bases and at J to 6 bases, leaving 7 bases not matched to a gene. Germline assignment: CDR1 SNHLY and CDR2 FYNNEI. The CDR3 spans 15 residues. CDR3 residues: CASSDDGGGAGELFF. The CDR3 DNA sequence: TGTGCCAGCAGTGACGACGGGGGAGGGGCCGGGGAGCTGTTTTTT.

The chain employs TRBV5-1 and TRBJ2-1, with D hard to call. This CDR3 is built from 14 residues. Trimming left V 0 bases short and J 5 bases short, with 9 bases between. CDR1 SGHRS and CDR2 YFSETQ come from the germline V gene. The CDR3 sequence: CASSLARSDNEQFF. CDR3 nucleotides: TGCGCCAGCAGCTTGGCTCGGTCCGACAATGAGCAGTTCTTC.

CDR3 bases: TGCGCCAGCAGCTCCGGACAGGGGGCGGTTAAGAACACTGAAGCTTTCTTT. Translating it yields CASSSGQGAVKNTEAFF. The chain links TRBV5-1 to TRBJ1-1; TRBD1 agrees at 11 bases. Germline V gene data show CDR1 as SGHRS and CDR2 as YFSETQ. The V and J ends lost 3 bases and 1 base, in that order; junction bases with no gene match: 8. This CDR3 is built from 17 residues.

This clone was counted between two and nine times. V usage is TRBV7-2 and J usage is TRBJ2-5, with D unclear. Per the germline V gene, CDR1 is SGHTA and CDR2 is FQGNSA. V was pared by 3 bases and J by 5 bases, with 13 bases between. The CDR3 extends over 14 amino acids. CDR3 protein: CASSFGGSTETQYF. For the CDR3, the DNA is TGTGCCAGCAGCTTCGGCGGCTCCACGGAGACCCAGTACTTC.

This clone appeared a few times. The chain couples TRBV7-9 to TRBJ2-4; 9 bases fit TRBD1. V shed 7 bases, J shed 0 bases, and the junction held 4 bases outside the gene matches. The CDR3 totals 15 residues. Germline V gene data show CDR1 as SEHNR and CDR2 as FQNEAQ (reference sequence). CDR3: CASKGQGLAKNIQYF. In DNA form, the CDR3 reads TGTGCCAGCAAGGGACAGGGACTAGCCAAAAACATTCAGTACTTC.

This chain links TRBV29-1 with TRBJ1-2; TRBD1 agrees at 9 bases. CDR1 and CDR2 (germline): SQVTM, ANQGSEA. The ends lost 5 bases at V and 5 bases at J; junction bases unmatched: 6. The CDR3 runs to 13 residues. The CDR3 sequence: CSVSSGTGYGYTF. DNA of the CDR3: TGCAGCGTTTCATCCGGGACAGGGTATGGCTACACCTTC.

J is TRBJ2-2 and V is TRBV6-5; unclear D gene. The CDR3 is 12 residues long. Trimming shortened V by 2 bases and J by 7 bases, and 5 bases separated the two germline ends. Germline CDR1 is MNHEY and CDR2 is SVGAGI. The CDR3: CASSYQNGELFF. The CDR3 nucleotides read TGTGCCAGCAGTTACCAGAACGGGGAGCTGTTTTTT.

This clone was found a few times. The chain is built from TRBV4-2 and TRBJ2-5; D unresolved. CDR1 and CDR2 (germline): LGHNA, YNFKEQ. V lost 0 bases to trimming and J lost 2 bases, with 7 bases between them. This CDR3 spans 14 amino acids. CDR3 amino acids: CASSQDRLQETQYF. The CDR3, as DNA: TGTGCCAGCAGCCAAGATCGGTTACAAGAGACCCAGTACTTC.